The 14 T cell receptor beta chains given below trace back to one sample, sequenced in a study of T cell repertoires in cytomegalovirus infection. Each CDR3 protein gets one entry after TCRdb re-called the reads with MiXCR. The sample has 250,000 to 350,000 distinct CDR3 sequences; 20% to 30% are singletons. Sequencing was carried out using PBMCs. These receptor sequences come from a human donor in good health (CMV status not recorded). Some clones in this sample may be carry-over from other donors' samples.

The genes are TRBV10-3 and TRBJ2-5, with 9 bases matching TRBD2. The CDR3 spans 18 residues. Germline V gene sequence: CDR1 ENHRY, CDR2 SYGVKD. The V and J ends lost 2 bases and 1 base, in that order; junction bases with no gene match: 11. In DNA form, the CDR3 reads TGTGCCATCAGTGAGGCCCCTGCTAGCGGGACCCCCCAAGAGACCCAGTACTTC. It translates to CAISEAPASGTPQETQYF.

The chain has TRBV7-8 and TRBJ2-7, with a possible D match to TRBD2 (6 bases). CDR3 length: 14 amino acids. CDR1 SGHVS and CDR2 FQNEAQ come from the germline V gene. V gave up 4 bases and J gave up 7 bases, with 17 bases separating them. The CDR3 sequence is CASSSGRLPEEQYF. CDR3 DNA: TGTGCCAGCAGCTCGGGGAGGCTTCCTGAGGAGCAGTACTTC.

This clonotype was counted ten times or more. CDR3 in amino acids: CASSPAGTGHYATQYF. The CDR3 bases are TGTGCCAGCAGCCCGGCCGGGACAGGGCATTACGCTACGCAGTATTTT. This sequence joins TRBV7-2 and TRBJ2-3, with TRBD1 matching 9 bases. Germline lookup yields CDR1 SGHTA and CDR2 FQGNSA. The trim removed 5 bases at V and 8 bases at J, leaving 14 bases unmatched. This CDR3 has 16 amino acids.

The chain recombines TRBV20-1 with TRBJ2-4; 8 bases are shared with TRBD1. Germline CDR1 and CDR2: DFQATT and SNEGSKA (reference sequence). V gave up 3 bases and J gave up 2 bases; unmatched junction bases: 9. The CDR3 covers 16 residues. The CDR3 region has the DNA TGCAGTGCTAGTAGGAGGGACAGGTCGCCCAAAAACATTCAGTACTTC. It is translated as CSASRRDRSPKNIQYF.

This clonotype was found a few times. V gene TRBV28 combines with J gene TRBJ2-5, with 8 positions matching TRBD1. The V gene end was trimmed by 6 bases and the J gene end by 5 bases; junction bases not matched to a gene: 5. Germline V lookup: CDR1 MDHEN, CDR2 SYDVKM. The CDR3 spans 13 residues. CDR3 in DNA: TGTGCCAGCAGCGGACAGGGAAGGGAGACCCAGTACTTC. Its protein is CASSGQGRETQYF. The complete variable domain, with remaining parts taken from reference TRBV28 and TRBJ2-5, reads DVKVTQSSRYLVKRTGEKVFLECVQDMDHENMFWYRQDPGLGLRLIYFSYDVKMKEKGDIPEGYSVSREKKERFSLILESASTNQTSMYLCASSGQGRETQYFGPGTRLLVL.

V is TRBV7-2 and J is TRBJ1-2; D perhaps matches TRBD1 (5 bases). The CDR3 covers 13 residues. The V gene's germline CDR1 is SGHTA and CDR2 FQGNSA. The V and J ends lost 1 base and 8 bases respectively, with 11 bases between them. The CDR3 region has the DNA TGTGCCAGCAGCTTAGGTTTGGGGGTAGGCTACACCTTC. This sequence encodes CASSLGLGVGYTF.

J is TRBJ2-5 and V is TRBV6-1; TRBD2 matches at 10 bases. Germline V lookup: CDR1 MNHNS, CDR2 SASEGT. With 7 bases clipped from V and 4 bases from J, the junction kept 6 bases outside the gene matches. The CDR3 length is 14 residues. This CDR3 reads CASMEAGGAETQYF. In DNA form, the CDR3 reads TGTGCCAGCATGGAAGCGGGAGGGGCAGAGACCCAGTACTTC.

V and J are TRBV5-6 and TRBJ2-7; 8 bases agree with TRBD1. CDR3 size: 15 residues. Germline trimming cut 6 bases from V and 0 bases from J; bases unmatched to any gene: 8. CDR1 and CDR2 (germline): SGHDT, YYEEEE. The CDR3 here is CASTYGDRSSYEQYF. The CDR3 DNA reads TGTGCCAGCACCTACGGGGACAGGAGCTCCTACGAGCAGTACTTC.

The rearrangement links TRBV28 to TRBJ2-1; 11 positions match TRBD2. After removal of 1 base from V and 9 bases from J, the junction contained 2 bases not matched to a gene. The CDR3 is 14 residues long. Germline assignment: CDR1 MDHEN and CDR2 SYDVKM. In DNA form, the CDR3 reads TGTGCCAGCAGTTTATTAGCGGGGGGGCTTGAGCAGTTCTTC. Translating gives CASSLLAGGLEQFF.

This clonotype was counted a few times. The V call is TRBV25-1, the J call TRBJ2-2; D is undetermined. Germline-derived CDR1 and CDR2 are MGHDK and SYGVNS. The CDR3 extends over 15 amino acids. V was shortened by 3 bases and J by 7 bases, with 15 bases between the two germline ends. This CDR3 reads CASSDASLVGGELFF. The CDR3, as DNA: TGTGCCAGCAGTGACGCGAGTCTCGTGGGCGGGGAGCTGTTTTTT.

The V and J genes are TRBV7-9 and TRBJ1-2, with D perhaps matching TRBD1 (5 bases). The germline V gene encodes CDR1 SEHNR and CDR2 FQNEAQ (reference sequence). The V gene lost 10 bases and the J gene lost 1 base, with 22 bases spanning the gap. There are 16 residues in the CDR3. The CDR3 DNA is TGTGCCACCTCCAATCCGCAGGGCCATTTTAACTATGGCTACACCTTC. Its translation is CATSNPQGHFNYGYTF.

This clonotype was seen many times. V is TRBV7-6 and J is TRBJ2-3; TRBD1 is a possible D gene (6 bases). The CDR3 loop spans 17 amino acids. V was clipped by 1 base and J by 4 bases, with 18 bases between them. CDR1 and CDR2 (germline): SGHVS, FNYEAQ. CDR3 sequence reads: CASSLEVVGQGPDTQYF. Here the CDR3 DNA reads TGTGCCAGCAGCTTAGAAGTAGTTGGGCAGGGGCCAGATACGCAGTATTTT.

The chain couples TRBV9 to TRBJ2-1, with D perhaps TRBD1 or TRBD2 (5 bases each). The CDR3 consists of 14 residues. V lost 2 bases and J lost 5, with 11 bases in between. CDR1 and CDR2 (germline): SGDLS, YYNGEE. CDR3 residues: CASSVSGAHNEQFF. The CDR3 DNA follows: TGTGCCAGCAGCGTTTCCGGGGCCCACAATGAGCAGTTCTTC.

The chain couples TRBV29-1 to TRBJ2-4, with D perhaps TRBD1 (5 bases). With 0 bases removed from V and 0 bases from J, the gap between germline ends came to 6 bases. The CDR3 length is 14 residues. Germline CDR1 is SQVTM and CDR2 is ANQGSEA. The CDR3 here is CSVEETVAKNIQYF. DNA for the CDR3: TGCAGCGTTGAAGAGACAGTAGCCAAAAACATTCAGTACTTC.